This passage covers 12 T cell receptor beta chains from one sample sequenced in a study of monozygotic twins with inflammatory bowel disease. Using the 5' RACE reads, TCRdb records one entry per CDR3 protein without DNA. Its clone listing holds roughly 150,000 distinct CDR3 sequences. Source material: blood. These receptors were taken from a human donor with ulcerative colitis or Crohn's disease, or a healthy co-twin of an affected twin (not recorded which).

The chain combines TRBV4-1 with TRBJ2-1. Per the germline V gene, CDR1 is MGHRA and CDR2 is YSYEKL. The CDR3 extends over 16 amino acids. The CDR3 loop is CASSQDHAQWYNEQFF.

The chain combines TRBV12-3 or TRBV12-4 with TRBJ2-3; TCRdb's D call of TRBD1 is untestable without DNA. The CDR3 totals 14 residues. CDR3 protein: CASSPRRVGDTQYF.

The rearrangement joins TRBV29-1 to TRBJ2-1; without DNA, the TCRdb call of TRBD2 cannot be checked. Germline V CDR1 and CDR2: SQVTM, ANQGSEA. The CDR3 has 13 residues. CDR3 in amino acids: CSVCSGSNNEQFF.

The rearrangement joins TRBV5-1 to TRBJ1-5; the TCRdb D gene call, TRBD1, has no DNA to confirm it. CDR1 SGHRS and CDR2 YFSETQ come from the germline V gene. The CDR3 consists of 14 residues. The CDR3 region is CASSSTGGHQPQHF. Supplemented by reference TRBV5-1 and TRBJ1-5, the full variable domain reads KAGVTQTPRYLIKTRGQQVTLSCSPISGHRSVSWYQQTPGQGLQFLFEYFSETQRNKGNFPGRFSGRQFSNSRSEMNVSTLELGDSALYLCASSSTGGHQPQHFGDGTRLSIL.

The chain uses TRBV7-2 and TRBJ2-3. Germline assignment: CDR1 SGHTA and CDR2 FQGNSA. The length of the CDR3 is 15 residues. The CDR3 sequence: CASSFSGGYTDTQYF.

CDR3 sequence reads: CASRWQGRGNTEAFF. The genes are TRBV28 and TRBJ1-1. Per germline, CDR1 MDHEN and CDR2 SYDVKM. The CDR3 runs 15 residues. Full variable domain (outside the CDR3, taken from reference TRBV28 and TRBJ1-1): DVKVTQSSRYLVKRTGEKVFLECVQDMDHENMFWYRQDPGLGLRLIYFSYDVKMKEKGDIPEGYSVSREKKERFSLILESASTNQTSMYLCASRWQGRGNTEAFFGQGTRLTVV.

CDR3 sequence reads: CSVVDRFAGLAGVHEQYF. The chain is built from TRBV29-1 and TRBJ2-7; without DNA, the TCRdb call of TRBD2 cannot be checked. The CDR3 has 18 amino acids. The V gene's germline CDR1 is SQVTM and CDR2 ANQGSEA.

The rearrangement uses TRBV12-3 or TRBV12-4 and TRBJ2-1. This CDR3 spans 11 amino acids. The CDR3 protein is CASSQSREQFF.

The chain links TRBV6-5 to TRBJ2-3; TCRdb lists TRBD2, though no DNA is available to test this call. CDR1 and CDR2 from the germline V gene are MNHEY and SVGAGI. The CDR3 is 18 amino acids. The CDR3 here is CASSPGTSGTSSTDTQYF.

The rearrangement links TRBV6-2 or TRBV6-3 to TRBJ2-1; with no DNA, the TCRdb D assignment of TRBD1 cannot be verified. The CDR3 length is 14 residues. CDR1 MNHEY and CDR2 SVGEGT come from the germline V gene. The CDR3 here is CASSKRDGSLRQFF.

V usage is TRBV4-3 and J usage is TRBJ1-3; the TCRdb D gene call, TRBD1, has no DNA to confirm it. Germline V CDR1 and CDR2: LGHNA, YSLEER. CDR3 length: 15 residues. This CDR3 is CASSHTTGSGNTIYF.

The chain links TRBV2 to TRBJ2-3; TCRdb selects TRBD1, and the lack of DNA leaves this call unchecked. Germline values: CDR1 SNHLY, CDR2 FYNNEI. This CDR3 is built from 13 residues. The CDR3 here is CASSRGAEDTQYF.